The sequence of this T cell receptor (beta chain) was determined in a study of T cells in Graves' hyperthyroidism and ophthalmopathy. Each ophthalmopathy patient scored at least 3 on the Clinical Activity Score and at least 4 on NOSPECS grade, with duration under 3 months. PBMCs came from 9 to 10 ml fresh peripheral blood. Using RNA transcripts as the source, TCR beta CDR3 regions were amplified. First-round RT-PCR with HTBI primers amplified the TCR CDR3 region. TCRdb independently ran MiXCR on the multiplex PCR reads; one entry per CDR3 protein. The data show about 37,000 distinct CDR3 sequences, with around 50% seen just once and about 17% held by the top ten. The specimen was blood. This sequence originates from a man aged 40-50 years with Graves' ophthalmopathy.

The CDR3 is CASIVSRDTGGGETQYF. As DNA, the CDR3 is TGTGCCAGCATTGTTAGTCGAGATACAGGGGGCGGAGAGACCCAGTACTTC. J is TRBJ2-5 and V is TRBV2, with 9 nucleotides matching TRBD1. Germline values: CDR1 SNHLY, CDR2 FYNNEI. The CDR3 is 17 residues long. V gave up 7 bases and J gave up 4 bases; unmatched junction bases: 16.